This TCR beta chain comes out of a study of blood T cell repertoires in COVID-19. In the study overall: Sources were T cells, B-cell-depleted T cells, or PBMCs; the material itself was cDNA or gDNA.

In the original workflow: Amplifying reference gene primers gave estimates of nucleated cell counts. The method was immunoSEQ multiplex PCR; TCRdb's version includes in-frame clones alone and lacks a portion of them. That table furnishes V, J and clone size, whereas the DNA furnished D and trimming. Of 50,000 to 70,000 clones in the sample, around 87% were seen once. Germline values: CDR1 SGHTA, CDR2 FQGNSA. The ends were cut back, 3 bases at V and 4 bases at J, with 9 bases in the middle. The CDR3 extends over 13 amino acids. The sample consisted of peripheral blood. The sequence derives from a human donor with active COVID-19. The donor label of this sample is uncertain. V and J are TRBV7-2 and TRBJ2-5, with D perhaps matching TRBD1 (6 bases). CDR3 sequence: CASSFPTGETQYF. In nucleotides, the CDR3 is TGTGCCAGCAGCTTCCCGACAGGAGAGACCCAGTACTTC.